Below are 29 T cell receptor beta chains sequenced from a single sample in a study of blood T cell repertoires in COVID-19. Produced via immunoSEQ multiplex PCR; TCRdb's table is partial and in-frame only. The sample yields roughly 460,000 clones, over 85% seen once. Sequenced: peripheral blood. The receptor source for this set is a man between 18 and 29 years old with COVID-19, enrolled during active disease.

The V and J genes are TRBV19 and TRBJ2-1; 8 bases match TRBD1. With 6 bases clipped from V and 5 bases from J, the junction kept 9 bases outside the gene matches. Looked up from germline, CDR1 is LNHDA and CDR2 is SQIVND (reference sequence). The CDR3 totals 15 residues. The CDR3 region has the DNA TGTGCCAGTAGAGCCGGGACAGGAATTCACAATGAGCAGTTCTTC. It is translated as CASRAGTGIHNEQFF.

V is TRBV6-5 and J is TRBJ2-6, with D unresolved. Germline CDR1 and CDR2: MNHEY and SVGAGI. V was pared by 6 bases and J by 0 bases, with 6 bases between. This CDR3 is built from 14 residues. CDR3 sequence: CASRESSGANVLTF. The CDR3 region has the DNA TGTGCCAGCAGAGAGAGCTCTGGGGCCAACGTCCTGACTTTC.

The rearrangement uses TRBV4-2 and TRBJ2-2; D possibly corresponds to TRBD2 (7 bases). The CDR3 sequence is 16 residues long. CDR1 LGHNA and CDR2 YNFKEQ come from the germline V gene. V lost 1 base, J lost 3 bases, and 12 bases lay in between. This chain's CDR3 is CASSQGRGLDTGELFF. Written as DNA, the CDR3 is TGTGCCAGCAGCCAAGGGCGGGGGCTCGACACCGGGGAGCTGTTTTTT.

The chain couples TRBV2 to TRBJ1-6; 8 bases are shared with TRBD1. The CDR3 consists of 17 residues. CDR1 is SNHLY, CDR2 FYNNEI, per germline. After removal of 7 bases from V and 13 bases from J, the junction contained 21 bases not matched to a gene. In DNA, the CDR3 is TGTGCCAGCAAACCCAGGCGGGTGACAGGGGAGGAGGCTCCCCTCCACTTT. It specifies CASKPRRVTGEEAPLHF.

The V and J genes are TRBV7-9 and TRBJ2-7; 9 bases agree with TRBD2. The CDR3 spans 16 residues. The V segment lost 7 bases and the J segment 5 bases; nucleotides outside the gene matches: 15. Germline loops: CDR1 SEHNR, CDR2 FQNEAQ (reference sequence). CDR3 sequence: CASMTSGAHRSNEQYF. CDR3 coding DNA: TGTGCCAGCATGACTAGCGGAGCACATAGAAGCAACGAGCAGTACTTC. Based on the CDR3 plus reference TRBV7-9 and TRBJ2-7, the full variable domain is DTGVSQNPRHKITKRGQNVTFRCDPISEHNRLYWYRQTLGQGPEFLTYFQNEAQLEKSRLLSDRFSAERPKGSFSTLEIQRTEQGDSAMYLCASMTSGAHRSNEQYFGPGTRLTVT.

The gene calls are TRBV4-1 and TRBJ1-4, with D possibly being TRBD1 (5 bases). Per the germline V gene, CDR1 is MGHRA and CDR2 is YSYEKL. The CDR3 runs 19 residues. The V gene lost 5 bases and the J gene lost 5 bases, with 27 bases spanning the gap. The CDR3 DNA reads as TGCGCCAGCAGCTCAATGGTGGGGGGGGGTCCCAGCTTAAATGAAAAACTGTTTTTT. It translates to CASSSMVGGGPSLNEKLFF.

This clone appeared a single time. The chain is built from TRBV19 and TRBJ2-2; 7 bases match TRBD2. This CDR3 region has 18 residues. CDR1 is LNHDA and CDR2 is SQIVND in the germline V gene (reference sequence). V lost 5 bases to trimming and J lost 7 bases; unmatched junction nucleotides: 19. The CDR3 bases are TGTGCCAGTAGTCTCCTCGTGGGAGGACTAGGTGGTAGCGGGGAGCTGTTTTTT. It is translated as CASSLLVGGLGGSGELFF.

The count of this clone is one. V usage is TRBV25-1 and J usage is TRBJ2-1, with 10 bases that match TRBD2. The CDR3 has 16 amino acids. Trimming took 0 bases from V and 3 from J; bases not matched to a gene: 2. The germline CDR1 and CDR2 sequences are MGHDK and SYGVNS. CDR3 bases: TGTGCCAGCAGTGAATATACTAGCGGGATCTACAATGAGCAGTTCTTC. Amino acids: CASSEYTSGIYNEQFF.

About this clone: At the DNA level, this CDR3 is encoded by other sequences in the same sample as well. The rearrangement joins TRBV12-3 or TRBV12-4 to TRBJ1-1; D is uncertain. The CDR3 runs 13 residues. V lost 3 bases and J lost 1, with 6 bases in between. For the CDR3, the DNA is TGTGCCAGCAGTTTGTTAGAGAACACTGAAGCTTTCTTT. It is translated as CASSLLENTEAFF.

The CDR3 region has the DNA TGTGCCAGCAGTGCGATTACAGGGAGTTCTGAAGCTTTCTTT. This encodes CASSAITGSSEAFF. This chain links TRBV2 with TRBJ1-1, with D possibly matching TRBD1 (6 bases). Germline loops: CDR1 SNHLY, CDR2 FYNNEI. The V gene lost 4 bases and the J gene lost 6 bases, with 15 bases spanning the gap. The CDR3 has 14 amino acids.

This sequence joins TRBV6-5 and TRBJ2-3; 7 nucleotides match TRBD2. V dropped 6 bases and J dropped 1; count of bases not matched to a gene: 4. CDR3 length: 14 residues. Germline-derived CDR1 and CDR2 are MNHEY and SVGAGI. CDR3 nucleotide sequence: TGTGCCAGCAGCCCGGGGGGACGCACAGATACGCAGTATTTT. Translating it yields CASSPGGRTDTQYF.

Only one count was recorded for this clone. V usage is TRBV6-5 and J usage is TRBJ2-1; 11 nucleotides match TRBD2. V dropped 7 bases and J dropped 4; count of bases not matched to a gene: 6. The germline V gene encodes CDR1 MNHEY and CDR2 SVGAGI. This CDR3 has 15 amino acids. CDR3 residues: CASILTSGTYNEQFF. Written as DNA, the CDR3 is TGTGCCAGCATTTTGACTAGCGGGACTTACAATGAGCAGTTCTTC.

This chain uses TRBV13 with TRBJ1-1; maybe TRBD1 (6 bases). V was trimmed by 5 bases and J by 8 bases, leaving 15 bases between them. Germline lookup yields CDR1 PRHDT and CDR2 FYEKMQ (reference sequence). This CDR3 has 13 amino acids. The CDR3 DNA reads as TGTGCCAGCAGCCCCAACAGGGAGATAGAAGCTTTCTTT. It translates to CASSPNREIEAFF.

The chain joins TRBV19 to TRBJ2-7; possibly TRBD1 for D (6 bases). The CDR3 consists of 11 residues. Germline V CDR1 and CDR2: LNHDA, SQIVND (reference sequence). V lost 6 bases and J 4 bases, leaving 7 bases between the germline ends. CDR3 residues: CASRDSYEQYF. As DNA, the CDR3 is TGTGCCAGTAGGGACAGTTACGAGCAGTACTTC.

CDR3 coding DNA: TGTGCCAGCAGTTTGGGAGGGCCAACAGATACGCAGTATTTT. Its translation: CASSLGGPTDTQYF. V and J are TRBV6-5 and TRBJ2-3; 7 nucleotides agree with TRBD2. This CDR3 spans 14 amino acids. CDR1 is MNHEY, CDR2 SVGAGI, per germline. With 4 bases clipped from V and 3 bases from J, the junction kept 4 bases outside the gene matches.

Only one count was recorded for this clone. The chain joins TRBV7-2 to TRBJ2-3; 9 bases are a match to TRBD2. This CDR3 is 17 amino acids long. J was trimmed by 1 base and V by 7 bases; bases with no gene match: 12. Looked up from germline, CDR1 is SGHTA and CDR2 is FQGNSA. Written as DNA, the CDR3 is TGTGCCAGCAACTTCCGCACTAGCGGGCCGGGCACAGATACGCAGTATTTT. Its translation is CASNFRTSGPGTDTQYF.

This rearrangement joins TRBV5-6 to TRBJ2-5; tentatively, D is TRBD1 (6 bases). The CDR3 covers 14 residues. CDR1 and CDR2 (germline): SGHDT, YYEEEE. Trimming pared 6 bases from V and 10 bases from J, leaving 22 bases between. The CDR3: CASTQWQGTGDQYF. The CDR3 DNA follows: TGTGCCAGCACCCAGTGGCAGGGGACCGGGGACCAGTACTTC.

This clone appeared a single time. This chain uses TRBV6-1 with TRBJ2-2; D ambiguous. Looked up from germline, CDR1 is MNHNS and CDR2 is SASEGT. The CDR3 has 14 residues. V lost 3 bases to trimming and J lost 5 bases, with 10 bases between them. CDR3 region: CASSEVLYTGELFF. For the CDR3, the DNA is TGTGCCAGCAGTGAGGTCCTATATACCGGGGAGCTGTTTTTT.

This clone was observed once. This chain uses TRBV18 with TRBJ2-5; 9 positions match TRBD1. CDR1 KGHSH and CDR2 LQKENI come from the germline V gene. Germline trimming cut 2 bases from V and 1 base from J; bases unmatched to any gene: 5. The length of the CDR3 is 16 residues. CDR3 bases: TGTGCCAGCTCACCAGAGGGACAGGGCGTCCAAGAGACCCAGTACTTC. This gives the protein CASSPEGQGVQETQYF.

DNA of the CDR3: TGTGCCAGTATGGGTCGAGCCGCGGCCGGGGGTGAGCAGTTCTTC. Protein sequence: CASMGRAAAGGEQFF. V is TRBV19 and J is TRBJ2-1, with TRBD2 as a possible D gene (6 bases). CDR1 and CDR2 from the germline V gene are LNHDA and SQIVND (reference sequence). V was trimmed by 7 bases and J by 9 bases, leaving 22 bases between them. This CDR3 has 15 amino acids.

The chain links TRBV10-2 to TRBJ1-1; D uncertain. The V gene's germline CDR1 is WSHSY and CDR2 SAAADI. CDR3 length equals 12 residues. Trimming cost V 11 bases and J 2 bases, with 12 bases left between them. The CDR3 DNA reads TGCGCCTGTGGGTCGGGTAACACTGAAGCTTTCTTT. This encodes CACGSGNTEAFF.

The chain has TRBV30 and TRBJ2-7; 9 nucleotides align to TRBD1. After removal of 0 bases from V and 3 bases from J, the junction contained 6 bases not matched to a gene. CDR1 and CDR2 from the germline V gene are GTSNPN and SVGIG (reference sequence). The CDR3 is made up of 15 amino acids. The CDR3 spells CAWSVATGGVYEQYF. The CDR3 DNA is TGTGCCTGGAGTGTAGCGACAGGGGGAGTCTACGAGCAGTACTTC.

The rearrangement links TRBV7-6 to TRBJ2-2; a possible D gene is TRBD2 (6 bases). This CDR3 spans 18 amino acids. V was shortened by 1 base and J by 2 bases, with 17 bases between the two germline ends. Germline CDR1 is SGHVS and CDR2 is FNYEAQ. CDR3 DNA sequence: TGTGCCAGCAGCTTAGACGGGTTTGTGGGGACTAACACCGGGGAGCTGTTTTTT. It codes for CASSLDGFVGTNTGELFF.

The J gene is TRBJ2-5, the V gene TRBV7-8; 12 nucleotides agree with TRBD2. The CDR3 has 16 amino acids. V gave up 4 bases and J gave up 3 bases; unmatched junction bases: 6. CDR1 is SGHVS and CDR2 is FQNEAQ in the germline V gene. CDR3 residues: CASSSARLAGEETQYF. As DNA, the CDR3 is TGTGCCAGCAGCTCCGCCAGACTAGCGGGGGAAGAGACCCAGTACTTC. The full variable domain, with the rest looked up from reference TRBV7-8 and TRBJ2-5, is GAGVSQSPRYKVAKRGQDVALRCDPISGHVSLFWYQQALGQGPEFLTYFQNEAQLDKSGLPSDRFFAERPEGSVSTLKIQRTQQEDSAVYLCASSSARLAGEETQYFGPGTRLLVL.

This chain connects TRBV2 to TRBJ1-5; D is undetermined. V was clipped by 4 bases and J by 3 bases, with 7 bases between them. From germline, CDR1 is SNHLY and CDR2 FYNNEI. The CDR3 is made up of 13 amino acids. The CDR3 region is CASSGGNNQPQHF. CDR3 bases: TGTGCCAGCAGTGGAGGGAACAATCAGCCCCAGCATTTT.

Here the CDR3 reads CASSFRPPGQSSYEQYF. The CDR3 DNA sequence: TGCGCCAGCAGCTTTCGGCCGCCGGGACAGAGCTCCTACGAGCAGTACTTC. V and J are TRBV5-1 and TRBJ2-7; 7 bases align to TRBD1. The trim removed 2 bases at V and 0 bases at J, leaving 11 bases unmatched. Looked up from germline, CDR1 is SGHRS and CDR2 is YFSETQ. The CDR3 covers 17 residues.

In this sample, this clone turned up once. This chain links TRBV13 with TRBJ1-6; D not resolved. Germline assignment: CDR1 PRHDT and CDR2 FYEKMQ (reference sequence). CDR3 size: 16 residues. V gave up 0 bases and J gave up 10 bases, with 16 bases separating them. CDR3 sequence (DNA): TGTGCCAGCAGCTTAGGCAGAGGAGAGGGAAGCTCACCCCTCCACTTT. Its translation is CASSLGRGEGSSPLHF.

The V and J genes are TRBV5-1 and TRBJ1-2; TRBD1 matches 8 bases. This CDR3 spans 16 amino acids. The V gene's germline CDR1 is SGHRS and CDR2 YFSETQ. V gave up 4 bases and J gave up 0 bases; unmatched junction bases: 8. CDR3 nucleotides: TGCGCCAGCAGCCCCCGGGACAGGACCACTAACTATGGCTACACCTTC. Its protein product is CASSPRDRTTNYGYTF.

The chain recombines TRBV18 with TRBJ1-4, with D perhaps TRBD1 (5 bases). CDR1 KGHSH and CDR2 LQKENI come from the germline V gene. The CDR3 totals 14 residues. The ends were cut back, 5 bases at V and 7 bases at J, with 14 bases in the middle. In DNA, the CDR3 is TGTGCCAGCTCAGGCGGGACCAAGGGTGAAAAACTGTTTTTT. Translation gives CASSGGTKGEKLFF.